This T cell receptor (beta chain) came from a study of breast tumors, draining lymph nodes, adjacent tissues (dated by TCRdb to the mid-2010s). Concerning the study at large: The study compared TCR beta repertoires across tumor, adjacent nontumor tissue and axillary lymph nodes from breast cancer patients. In human breast cancer, the study set out to evaluate how tumor, surrounding tissue and draining lymph node repertoires relate to one another and whether T cells may move between these sites. Beyond this particular receptor, the publication reports: The data were considered consistent with most tumor T cells being derived from the lymph node and subsequently expanding within tumor tissue. T-cell repertoire diversity in tumors was found to be lower than in lymph nodes but higher than in nontumor tissue, and preferential V and J gene usage was observed. The study presented the conclusion that tumor T cells originate in lymph nodes as consistent with a hypothesis, not as something directly demonstrated. Tumor and nontumor tissue repertoires were found to be significantly more similar in luminal-like than in basal-like breast cancer.

Sequencing instrument: Illumina HiSeq 2000. Multiplex PCR amplification was used to generate the TCR beta chain libraries. High-throughput sequencing was used to analyze the amplified TCR beta chain products. Through fastp at Q25 and MiXCR, TCRdb rebuilt clones from the public reads, retaining in-frame beta chains. Here each entry gathers all rows of one CDR3 protein and keeps the most common genes and DNA. Across this sample there are fewer than 25,000 distinct CDR3 sequences, with about 41% seen only once. Jointly, the top ten make up approximately 24% of the sample. Concerning this clonotype itself: It lacks a known antigen. Per-base qualities were not stored, and no clone one base away is much larger.

In the germline V gene (reference sequence), CDR1 corresponds to WNHNN and CDR2 to SYGVQD. The CDR3 goes from the cysteine to the phenylalanine over 15 residues. Only the CDR3 part of the read is kept: 45 bases, read in frame from the first base. A distance of 16 bases separates the germline ends of V and J, which lose 3 bases and 5 bases respectively. The specimen was breast tumor tissue. The clonotype was recovered from a female donor with breast cancer. Some clones in this sample may be carry-over from other donors' samples. This chain joins TRBV10-1 to TRBJ1-1, with TRBD1 as a weak D call on 5 bases. Here the CDR3 is given as CASSEEGSGETEAFF. Read as DNA, the sequence is TGCGCCAGCAGTGAAGAGGGGTCGGGAGAAACTGAAGCTTTCTTT.